This TCR beta chain was observed in a study of blood T cell repertoires in COVID-19. Germline V lookup: CDR1 KGHSH, CDR2 LQKENI. CDR3 length: 13 amino acids. Trimming removed 3 bases from V and 5 bases from J, with 7 bases in between. The method was immunoSEQ multiplex PCR; TCRdb's version includes in-frame clones alone and lacks a portion of them. Of roughly 190,000 clones listed, 88% were seen once; the top ten hold 6%. V gene TRBV18 combines with J gene TRBJ2-2; D perhaps matches TRBD1 (5 bases). The specimen was peripheral blood. The sequence was obtained from a man aged 35 to 55 with active or convalescent COVID-19. The CDR3 nucleotides are TGTGCCAGCTCACCGACAGCTACCGGGGAGCTGTTTTTT. It translates to CASSPTATGELFF.